One sample yielded the 32 T cell receptor beta chains listed below, sequenced in a study of beta chain features in type 1 diabetes. No antigen has been identified for these receptors. The study reverse transcribed the entire isolated RNA, so it sequenced expressed TCRB transcripts. Method: immunoSEQ multiplex PCR; TCRdb's copy keeps in-frame clones and lacks some. The sample carries hundreds of thousands of clones, 11% recorded once. Study-level points and caveats: All four CD4+ subsets from Type 1 diabetes patients carried moderately but significantly shorter TCRB CDR3s.

Sequencing was carried out using naive CD4+ T cells from blood. The source of these receptors is a man aged 25 to 45 with type 1 diabetes.

This clone was counted between two and nine times. The chain joins TRBV18 to TRBJ2-5; D possibly corresponds to TRBD1 (5 bases). CDR3 length: 13 amino acids. Germline V CDR1 and CDR2: KGHSH, LQKENI. Trimming took 4 bases from V and 5 from J, leaving 11 bases between them. The DNA for the CDR3 is TGTGCCAGCTCACAGGGGTTGGAGGAGACCCAGTACTTC. It specifies CASSQGLEETQYF.

This chain connects TRBV5-6 to TRBJ2-5, with a tentative D call TRBD2 (6 bases). The germline CDR1 and CDR2 sequences are SGHDT and YYEEEE. V shed 6 bases and J shed 0 bases, with 21 bases lying between them. The CDR3 runs 17 residues. CDR3 loop: CASNSPAGSPHQETQYF. In DNA, the CDR3 is TGTGCCAGCAATAGCCCTGCGGGGAGCCCGCACCAAGAGACCCAGTACTTC.

The sample holds a few counts of this clone. The chain couples TRBV2 to TRBJ2-2, with TRBD1 matching 7 bases. This CDR3 has 13 amino acids. CDR1 is SNHLY, CDR2 FYNNEI, per germline. V trimming: 6 bases; J trimming: 5 bases; junction bases outside the gene matches: 3. The CDR3 sequence: CASRTGFTGELFF. The CDR3 nucleotides read TGTGCCAGCAGGACAGGGTTTACCGGGGAGCTGTTTTTT.

This clone has a handful of counts. This chain links TRBV5-1 with TRBJ2-1, with 7 bases identical to TRBD2. The V gene's germline CDR1 is SGHRS and CDR2 YFSETQ. The CDR3 extends over 15 amino acids. The trim removed 4 bases at V and 6 bases at J, leaving 10 bases unmatched. CDR3 nucleotide sequence: TGCGCCAGCAGCCCGAGCGGCAGGGAGGGCAATGAGCAGTTCTTC. Translating it yields CASSPSGREGNEQFF.

The chain carries TRBV18 and TRBJ2-5; possibly TRBD1 for D (5 bases). CDR1 and CDR2 (germline): KGHSH, LQKENI. V lost 3 bases to trimming and J lost 4 bases, with 12 bases between them. The CDR3 length is 14 residues. CDR3 region: CASSPKGIGETQYF. Here the CDR3 DNA reads TGTGCCAGCTCACCGAAGGGGATAGGAGAGACCCAGTACTTC.

This clone was found a few times. V is TRBV28 and J is TRBJ2-5; 7 bases map to TRBD1. V was clipped by 5 bases and J by 4 bases; unmatched bases: 4. CDR1 MDHEN and CDR2 SYDVKM come from the germline V gene. The CDR3 runs to 13 residues. The CDR3 DNA reads TGTGCCAGCAGTGCCGGACAGGTAGAGACCCAGTACTTC. Protein sequence: CASSAGQVETQYF.

This clone has just a few counts. This chain uses TRBV18 with TRBJ1-2; 8 nucleotides match TRBD1. The CDR3 contains 14 residues. V trimming: 3 bases; J trimming: 5 bases; junction bases outside the gene matches: 5. Per the germline V gene, CDR1 is KGHSH and CDR2 is LQKENI. The CDR3 loop is CASSPRTGRYGYTF. In DNA form, the CDR3 reads TGTGCCAGCTCACCTCGGACAGGGAGGTATGGCTACACCTTC.

The V call is TRBV5-1, the J call TRBJ2-2; no clear D gene. Germline CDR1 SGHRS, CDR2 YFSETQ. The CDR3 runs 15 residues. The V end was cut by 0 bases, the J end by 4 bases, with 10 bases between. The CDR3 here is CASSLATPGTGELFF. The CDR3 bases are TGCGCCAGCAGCTTGGCTACCCCAGGCACCGGGGAGCTGTTTTTT.

This clone was seen a handful of times. This chain uses TRBV7-3 with TRBJ2-3; possible D gene TRBD1, 5 bases. Trimming removed 0 bases from V and 4 bases from J, with 8 bases in between. Germline CDR1 SGHTA, CDR2 FQGTGA. This CDR3 region has 14 residues. CDR3 region: CASSLTFRADTQYF. The DNA of the CDR3 is TGTGCCAGCAGCTTAACCTTCAGGGCAGATACGCAGTATTTT.

This rearrangement joins TRBV7-9 to TRBJ1-6, with 7 positions matching TRBD1. Per the germline V gene, CDR1 is SEHNR and CDR2 is FQNEAQ (reference sequence). V lost 5 bases, J lost 5 bases, and 3 bases stayed unmatched. CDR3 length: 14 amino acids. The CDR3 region is CASSPQGDNSPLHF. The CDR3 DNA reads TGTGCCAGCAGCCCTCAGGGGGATAATTCACCCCTCCACTTT.

The table lists this clone with a few counts. This rearrangement joins TRBV4-3 to TRBJ1-4; D is possibly TRBD1 (5 bases). The CDR3 runs to 16 residues. In germline, CDR1 is LGHNA, CDR2 YSLEER. Trimming cost V 1 base and J 0 bases, with 9 bases left between them. The CDR3 region is CASSQVWGATNEKLFF. In DNA, the CDR3 is TGCGCCAGCAGCCAAGTATGGGGCGCAACTAATGAAAAACTGTTTTTT.

The gene calls are TRBV19 and TRBJ1-3; the D is unclear. V was shortened by 6 bases and J by 2 bases, with 8 bases between the two germline ends. The CDR3 spans 13 residues. Looked up from germline, CDR1 is LNHDA and CDR2 is SQIVND (reference sequence). CDR3 amino acids: CASRMTAGNTIYF. The CDR3 DNA follows: TGTGCCAGTAGGATGACTGCTGGAAACACCATATATTTT.

This clone was picked up a small number of times. The chain couples TRBV5-1 to TRBJ2-1; possible D gene TRBD2, 7 bases. V was cut by 0 bases and J by 5 bases, with 9 bases left in between. Germline values: CDR1 SGHRS, CDR2 YFSETQ. CDR3 length equals 14 residues. The DNA of the CDR3 is TGCGCCAGCAGCTTGGAGGGGGGGGACAATGAGCAGTTCTTC. It is translated as CASSLEGGDNEQFF.

The V gene is TRBV5-4, the J gene TRBJ2-7; D not resolved. V was pared by 4 bases and J by 3 bases, with 8 bases between. The CDR3 consists of 12 residues. The germline V gene has CDR1 SGHNT and CDR2 YYREEE (reference sequence). Here the CDR3 DNA reads TGTGCCAGCAGCCTTCCGGGCTACGAGCAGTACTTC. It is translated as CASSLPGYEQYF.

This clone was seen a handful of times. This chain links TRBV6-5 with TRBJ2-5, with 7 bases lining up with TRBD1. Germline V gives CDR1 MNHEY, CDR2 SVGAGI. The CDR3 contains 14 residues. The ends lost 7 bases at V and 2 bases at J; junction bases unmatched: 7. The CDR3 nucleotides are TGTGCCAGCAACGTACGGGACAGACAAGAGACCCAGTACTTC. This codes for CASNVRDRQETQYF.

A few counts support this clone. The chain recombines TRBV7-3 with TRBJ2-2, with D possibly TRBD1 on 6 matching bases. Trimming stripped 8 bases from V and 5 bases from J, with 12 bases between. The CDR3 sequence is 13 residues long. CDR1 SGHTA and CDR2 FQGTGA come from the germline V gene. The chain's CDR3 is CASRTDSTGELFF. The CDR3, as DNA: TGTGCCAGCCGCACGGACAGTACCGGGGAGCTGTTTTTT.

This clone was seen a single time. V and J are TRBV7-2 and TRBJ1-5; the match to TRBD1 covers 9 bases. The CDR3 is 14 residues long. V dropped 4 bases and J dropped 9; count of bases not matched to a gene: 7. The germline CDR1 and CDR2 sequences are SGHTA and FQGNSA. CDR3: CASSSDRGRWPQHF. CDR3 nucleotides: TGTGCCAGCAGCTCGGACAGGGGTCGATGGCCCCAGCATTTT.

This clone was found a few times. The chain couples TRBV28 to TRBJ2-7; 9 bases are shared with TRBD2. The V segment lost 6 bases and the J segment 3 bases; nucleotides outside the gene matches: 9. Germline V gives CDR1 MDHEN, CDR2 SYDVKM. The CDR3 consists of 15 residues. CDR3 nucleotides: TGTGCCAGCAGGGGGGTAGCGGGGGCGAACTACGAGCAGTACTTC. Protein product: CASRGVAGANYEQYF.

This clone occurred a few times. The chain carries TRBV4-1 and TRBJ2-5, with TRBD1 matching 7 bases. The J segment lost 2 bases and the V segment lost 8 bases, leaving 8 bases of the junction unmatched. This CDR3 contains 14 residues. Germline V gene sequence: CDR1 MGHRA, CDR2 YSYEKL. The CDR3 loop is CASRPSGGQETQYF. DNA for the CDR3: TGCGCCAGCCGACCCTCAGGGGGACAAGAGACCCAGTACTTC.

This clone was seen only a few times. The chain recombines TRBV28 with TRBJ2-1; 10 nucleotides line up with TRBD2. Germline CDR1 is MDHEN and CDR2 is SYDVKM. V lost 4 bases and J lost 8; bases outside the gene matches: 8. The CDR3 has 15 residues. CDR3 nucleotide sequence: TGTGCCAGCAGTTCACCAGCGGGGGGGCCCTATGAGCAGTTCTTC. It encodes CASSSPAGGPYEQFF.

This clone was seen a few times. This sample also contains other DNA sequences that code for the same CDR3. This chain joins TRBV5-1 and TRBJ1-3; TRBD1 might be the D (5 bases). Germline CDR1 SGHRS, CDR2 YFSETQ. Trimming pared 4 bases from V and 1 base from J, leaving 9 bases between. This CDR3 spans 14 amino acids. The CDR3 DNA reads as TGCGCCAGCAGCCCCGACAGTTCTGGAAACACCATATATTTT. The encoded protein is CASSPDSSGNTIYF.

This clone was observed a handful of times. The chain recombines TRBV9 with TRBJ2-1; TRBD1 matches at 7 bases. CDR1 is SGDLS and CDR2 is YYNGEE in the germline V gene. The ends lost 3 bases at V and 8 bases at J; junction bases unmatched: 5. The CDR3 is 13 amino acids. The CDR3 spells CASSGYRGDEQFF. As DNA, the CDR3 is TGTGCCAGCAGCGGGTACAGGGGCGATGAGCAGTTCTTC.

This clone came up a few times. In DNA form, the CDR3 reads TGTGCCAGCAGACCGACTAGCGGGGGTTATCCCTACGAGCAGTACTTC. Encoded protein: CASRPTSGGYPYEQYF. The chain carries TRBV7-9 and TRBJ2-7; 12 bases are shared with TRBD2. This CDR3 region has 16 residues. Germline assignment: CDR1 SEHNR and CDR2 FQNEAQ (reference sequence). The V gene end was trimmed by 6 bases and the J gene end by 2 bases; junction bases not matched to a gene: 8.

There are a few counts of this clone. The chain links TRBV7-2 to TRBJ2-5; 9 bases line up with TRBD2. CDR3 length: 16 residues. The germline V gene encodes CDR1 SGHTA and CDR2 FQGNSA. Trimming at V came to 3 bases and at J to 3 bases, leaving 8 bases not matched to a gene. The CDR3 sequence: CASSFQPAGGKETQYF. CDR3 bases: TGTGCCAGCAGCTTTCAACCTGCGGGGGGGAAAGAGACCCAGTACTTC.

The genes are TRBV7-3 and TRBJ2-1; perhaps TRBD1 as D (5 bases). CDR1 and CDR2 (germline): SGHTA, FQGTGA. The CDR3 length is 15 residues. V lost 2 bases and J 3 bases, leaving 11 bases between the germline ends. CDR3 sequence: CASSLAPDSYNEQFF. DNA for the CDR3: TGTGCCAGCAGCTTAGCCCCTGACAGCTACAATGAGCAGTTCTTC.

This clone turned up a few times. The chain combines TRBV4-2 with TRBJ2-3, with D possibly matching TRBD2 (6 bases). Germline CDR1 reads LGHNA; CDR2 reads YNFKEQ. Deletions cut 5 bases from V and 4 bases from J, with 16 bases between. The CDR3 totals 15 residues. The DNA of the CDR3 is TGTGCCAGCAGCTCGGGTGGGGGGAGGTCAGATACGCAGTATTTT. Residues: CASSSGGGRSDTQYF.

This clone was counted between two and nine times. The CDR3 protein is CASSWALSYEQYF. The CDR3 DNA reads as TGTGCCAGCAGTTGGGCGCTGTCCTACGAGCAGTACTTC. The V and J genes are TRBV28 and TRBJ2-7, with no clear D. Germline CDR1 reads MDHEN; CDR2 reads SYDVKM. This CDR3 contains 13 residues. Deletions cut 4 bases from V and 1 base from J, with 8 bases between.

The V and J genes are TRBV5-4 and TRBJ1-1; D gene ambiguous. This CDR3 contains 14 residues. Trimming removed 4 bases at V and 1 base at J, with 11 bases between. Germline CDR1 is SGHNT and CDR2 is YYREEE (reference sequence). The CDR3 coding sequence is TGTGCCAGCAGCCAGATCACACAGAACACTGAAGCTTTCTTT. This codes for CASSQITQNTEAFF.

This clone was detected only a few times. The chain links TRBV18 to TRBJ1-2, with unresolved D. Trimming left V 1 base short and J 8 bases short, with 11 bases between. CDR1 is KGHSH, CDR2 LQKENI, per germline. The CDR3 length is 13 residues. This CDR3 reads CASSPLTAAGYTF. The CDR3 DNA follows: TGTGCCAGCTCACCACTAACAGCTGCAGGCTACACCTTC.

This clone was counted between two and nine times. This chain connects TRBV7-2 to TRBJ2-7; 7 bases line up with TRBD2. The junction had 2 bases not matched to a gene; V was cut back by 0 bases and J by 6 bases. The CDR3 consists of 13 residues. CDR1 and CDR2 from the germline V gene are SGHTA and FQGNSA. The CDR3 nucleotides are TGTGCCAGCAGCTTAGCCCCGGGGGGCGAGCAGTACTTC. It codes for CASSLAPGGEQYF. The full variable domain, with the rest looked up from reference TRBV7-2 and TRBJ2-7, is GAGVSQSPSNKVTEKGKDVELRCDPISGHTALYWYRQSLGQGLEFLIYFQGNSAPDKSGLPSDRFSAERTGGSVSTLTIQRTQQEDSAVYLCASSLAPGGEQYFGPGTRLTVT.

In its sample, this clone was seen a few times. The chain has TRBV27 and TRBJ2-5, with TRBD1 matching over 7 bases. The end of the DNA fits TRBJ2-7 better, so the J call may be wrong. The germline V gene has CDR1 MNHEY and CDR2 SMNVEV (reference sequence). This CDR3 region has 13 residues. The CDR3 sequence: CASSPDRAYEQYF. CDR3 sequence (DNA): TGTGCCAGCAGCCCCGACAGGGCGTACGAGCAGTACTTC.

The chain is built from TRBV29-1 and TRBJ1-2; weak D call: TRBD1 (6 bases). This CDR3 has 14 residues. Germline V CDR1 and CDR2: SQVTM, ANQGSEA. V lost 6 bases and J 5 bases, leaving 19 bases between the germline ends. The CDR3 reads CSVQNRGGLYGYTF. Here the CDR3 DNA reads TGCAGCGTCCAAAATAGAGGGGGTCTTTATGGCTACACCTTC. Variable domain in full (rest from reference TRBV29-1 and TRBJ1-2): SAVISQKPSRDICQRGTSLTIQCQVDSQVTMMFWYRQQPGQSLTLIATANQGSEATYESGFVIDKFPISRPNLTFSTLTVSNMSPEDSSIYLCSVQNRGGLYGYTFGSGTRLTVV.